The 17 T cell receptor beta chains below all came from one sample that was sequenced in a study of T-cell reconstitution after alpha-beta-depleted transplantation in children. The TCRbeta library incorporated unique molecular identifiers. One entry per CDR3 protein results from TCRdb running MiXCR on the PCR reads. This table has 800,000 to 1,000,000 distinct CDR3 sequences, about 31% appearing once. This sample comprised PBMCs, mostly from graft donor cells, obtained 360 days after TCRalphabeta/CD19-depleted stem cell transplant. Receptors were obtained from a boy under three years old who had a stem cell transplant for SCID, so the T cells may come from the graft donor.

This clonotype was seen a handful of times. This chain connects TRBV4-1 to TRBJ2-7; D may match TRBD1 or TRBD2 (6 bases each). This CDR3 region has 18 residues. Germline values: CDR1 MGHRA, CDR2 YSYEKL. The V end was cut by 1 base, the J end by 0 bases, with 19 bases between. As DNA, the CDR3 is TGCGCCAGCAGCCAAGTGGGGGCGGGATCCTCGTTCTCCTACGAGCAGTACTTC. It codes for CASSQVGAGSSFSYEQYF.

The chain employs TRBV20-1 and TRBJ2-3; 8 positions match TRBD2. Looked up from germline, CDR1 is DFQATT and CDR2 is SNEGSKA (reference sequence). V lost 3 bases and J lost 4; bases outside the gene matches: 9. The CDR3 spans 15 residues. The CDR3 spells CSASLLAGRADTQYF. The CDR3 DNA reads as TGCAGTGCTAGTCTCCTAGCGGGTAGGGCAGATACGCAGTATTTT.

The genes are TRBV12-3 or TRBV12-4 and TRBJ2-1, with 10 bases identical to TRBD2. The CDR3 has 13 amino acids. The J segment lost 9 bases and the V segment lost 6 bases, leaving 5 bases of the junction unmatched. CDR3 sequence reads: CASRGTSVTEQFF. The CDR3 region has the DNA TGTGCCAGCAGGGGGACTAGCGTAACTGAGCAGTTCTTC.

V gene TRBV20-1 combines with J gene TRBJ1-4; 7 nucleotides match TRBD1. The V segment lost 5 bases and the J segment 8 bases; nucleotides outside the gene matches: 11. This CDR3 spans 14 amino acids. Germline loops: CDR1 DFQATT, CDR2 SNEGSKA (reference sequence). The CDR3 is CSAYYRGGVEKLFF. CDR3 coding DNA: TGCAGTGCTTATTACAGGGGAGGTGTGGAAAAACTGTTTTTT.

This chain uses TRBV24-1 with TRBJ2-2; 9 positions agree with TRBD1. CDR1 and CDR2 from the germline V gene are KGHDR and SFDVKD. This CDR3 has 16 residues. The junction had 6 bases not matched to a gene; V was cut back by 3 bases and J by 5 bases. The CDR3 region has the DNA TGTGCCACCAGTGATGAGACAGGGGGACGGACCGGGGAGCTGTTTTTT. The encoded protein is CATSDETGGRTGELFF.

This clonotype showed up just a few times. V is TRBV2 and J is TRBJ1-3; D remains unclear. Germline loops: CDR1 SNHLY, CDR2 FYNNEI. The CDR3 is made up of 14 amino acids. V gave up 6 bases and J gave up 2 bases, with 11 bases separating them. The CDR3 loop is CASSAEGTGNTIYF. Here the CDR3 DNA reads TGTGCCAGCAGCGCAGAAGGAACTGGAAACACCATATATTTT.

This clonotype was observed a handful of times. The chain combines TRBV5-1 with TRBJ2-3; a possible D gene is TRBD2 (6 bases). Germline V gene data show CDR1 as SGHRS and CDR2 as YFSETQ. Trimming took 3 bases from V and 6 from J, leaving 11 bases between them. The CDR3 covers 13 residues. CDR3 in amino acids: CASSWREADTQYF. The CDR3, as DNA: TGCGCCAGCAGCTGGAGGGAGGCGGATACGCAGTATTTT.

J is TRBJ1-2 and V is TRBV4-1; 7 bases align to TRBD1. The CDR3 loop spans 13 amino acids. CDR1 MGHRA and CDR2 YSYEKL come from the germline V gene. V gave up 4 bases and J gave up 8 bases; unmatched junction bases: 7. As DNA, the CDR3 is TGCGCCAGCAGCCGAGAAACAGGGGTGGGCTACACCTTC. Translating it yields CASSRETGVGYTF.

The chain employs TRBV6-1 and TRBJ2-2; perhaps TRBD1 as D (6 bases). V gave up 6 bases and J gave up 7 bases, with 18 bases separating them. The CDR3 has 15 residues. Looked up from germline, CDR1 is MNHNS and CDR2 is SASEGT. The CDR3 DNA reads TGTGCCAGCAGGAGAACAGGGATCGGTGGCGGGGAGCTGTTTTTT. It yields the protein CASRRTGIGGGELFF.

This clonotype was found many times. One junction end does not reproduce the germline sequence, and a read error may be involved. The chain combines TRBV5-1 with TRBJ2-2; D ambiguous. CDR3 length: 14 residues. Germline V lookup: CDR1 SGHRS, CDR2 YFSETQ. The CDR3 nucleotides read TGTGCCAGCAGCCTGACAACGAACACCGGGGAGCTGTTTTTT. Translated, it gives CASSLTTNTGELFF.

J is TRBJ2-7 and V is TRBV18, with 10 bases matching TRBD1. This CDR3 region has 15 residues. The germline V gene encodes CDR1 KGHSH and CDR2 LQKENI. Trimming removed 6 bases from V and 3 bases from J; junction bases left unmatched: 8. In nucleotides, the CDR3 is TGTGCCAGCTCGCCCCAGGGACAGGGGTACTACGAGCAGTACTTC. Translation gives CASSPQGQGYYEQYF.

This chain connects TRBV6-1 to TRBJ1-1, with D tentatively TRBD1 (5 bases). V was cut by 8 bases and J by 10 bases, with 20 bases left in between. The germline gives CDR1 MNHNS, CDR2 SASEGT. The CDR3 is made up of 13 amino acids. The CDR3 is CASAVWGVRGAFF. As DNA, the CDR3 is TGTGCCAGCGCAGTTTGGGGGGTTAGAGGAGCTTTCTTT.

This clonotype was seen repeatedly, ten times or more. The V and J genes are TRBV9 and TRBJ2-7; D is possibly TRBD2 (5 bases). Trimming cost V 0 bases and J 0 bases, with 10 bases left between them. Looked up from germline, CDR1 is SGDLS and CDR2 is YYNGEE. This CDR3 comprises 15 residues. The CDR3 sequence: CASSVGPGSSYEQYF. The CDR3 region has the DNA TGTGCCAGCAGCGTAGGGCCGGGAAGCTCCTACGAGCAGTACTTC.

As to this clonotype: One junction end does not reproduce the germline sequence, and a read error may be involved. The chain links TRBV2 to TRBJ2-1; TRBD2 matches 14 bases. The length of the CDR3 is 19 residues. Germline V gene sequence: CDR1 SNHLY, CDR2 FYNNEI. The CDR3 loop is CACSSRGRGLAGDYNEQFF. The CDR3 nucleotides read TGTGCCTGCAGTTCGAGAGGCAGGGGACTAGCGGGGGACTACAATGAGCAGTTCTTC. The variable domain in full, with the rest retrieved from reference TRBV2 and TRBJ2-1, is EPEVTQTPSHQVTQMGQEVILRCVPISNHLYFYWYRQILGQKVEFLVSFYNNEISEKSEIFDDQFSVERPDGSNFTLKIRSTKLEDSAMYFCACSSRGRGLAGDYNEQFFGPGTRLTVL.

In nucleotides, the CDR3 is TGTGCCAGTAGTAGACAGGGAAGGGGGCAATATGAGCAGTTCTTC. Translation gives CASSRQGRGQYEQFF. The chain is built from TRBV19 and TRBJ2-1, with TRBD1 identical over 7 bases. V lost 4 bases to trimming and J lost 8 bases; unmatched junction nucleotides: 11. From germline, CDR1 is LNHDA and CDR2 SQIVND (reference sequence). The CDR3 length is 15 residues.

This clonotype was detected a few times. This chain links TRBV11-2 with TRBJ2-2, with 8 bases identical to TRBD1. The CDR3 has 16 residues. The germline V gene encodes CDR1 SGHAT and CDR2 FQNNGV. V shed 5 bases, J shed 0 bases, and the junction held 5 bases outside the gene matches. DNA for the CDR3: TGTGCCAGCAGCGCCCACAGGGGGACGAACACCGGGGAGCTGTTTTTT. This codes for CASSAHRGTNTGELFF.

The gene calls are TRBV9 and TRBJ2-2; TRBD1 aligns across 11 bases. The CDR3 extends over 16 amino acids. Germline V lookup: CDR1 SGDLS, CDR2 YYNGEE. V shed 4 bases, J shed 6 bases, and the junction held 8 bases outside the gene matches. CDR3 protein: CASSKPGQGVAGELFF. As DNA, the CDR3 is TGTGCCAGCAGCAAACCGGGACAGGGGGTCGCCGGGGAGCTGTTTTTT.